This T cell receptor (beta chain) was observed in a study of cytomegalovirus exposure and HLA in healthy donors. General study results and limits: TCR beta V- and J-gene trimming was later associated with a missense DCLRE1C variant. Productive rates of about 87% or about 30% were seen for most TCR beta V segments in an earlier analysis. Later on, an analysis found that several of the most significant clusters appeared to be linked to common viral pathogens, which included parvovirus B19.

Points on this clone: Its antigen remains unidentified.

With 3 bases removed from V and 7 bases from J, the gap between germline ends came to 6 bases. The germline V gene encodes CDR1 SGHVS and CDR2 FNYEAQ. The CDR3 extends over 11 amino acids. The PCR ran on 60 Vbeta and 13 Jbeta primers. Methods used by the authors: Later, 80 million or so unique TCR beta chains were counted in an analysis, and roughly 11 million of them were shared. Sequencing was performed with immunoSEQ multiplex PCR; in TCRdb, only in-frame clones are kept and a portion is missing. V and J calls and clone size come straight from that table; D and trimming were deduced from the DNA. The sample consists of some 150,000 clones, roughly 73% of them appearing once.

Material for sequencing was PBMCs. The chain joins TRBV7-6 to TRBJ1-2, with D hard to call. The TCR was taken from a female donor in good health and CMV-seronegative. Written as DNA, the CDR3 is TGTGCCAGCAGCTTTCTCCGTGGCTACACCTTC. Amino acid sequence: CASSFLRGYTF.